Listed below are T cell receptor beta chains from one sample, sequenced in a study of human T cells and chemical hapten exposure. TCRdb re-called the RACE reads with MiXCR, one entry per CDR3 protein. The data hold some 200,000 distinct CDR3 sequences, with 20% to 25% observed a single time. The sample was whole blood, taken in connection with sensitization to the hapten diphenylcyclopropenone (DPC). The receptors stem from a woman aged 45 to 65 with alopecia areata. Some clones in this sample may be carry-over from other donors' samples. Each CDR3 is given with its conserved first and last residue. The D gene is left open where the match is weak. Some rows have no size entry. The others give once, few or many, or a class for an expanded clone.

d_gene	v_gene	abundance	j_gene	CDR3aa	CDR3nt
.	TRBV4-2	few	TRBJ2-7	CASSHPGGYEQYF	TGTGCCAGCAGCCATCCCGGAGGGTACGAGCAGTACTTC
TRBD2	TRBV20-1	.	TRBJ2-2	CSARASGRNTGELFF	TGCAGTGCTAGAGCCAGCGGGAGGAACACCGGGGAGCTGTTTTTT
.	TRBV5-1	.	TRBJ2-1	CASSLTQTPPNEQFF	TGCGCCAGCAGCTTGACTCAAACCCCCCCCAATGAGCAGTTCTTC
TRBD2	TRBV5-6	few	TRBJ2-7	CASSEGIAGGVSYEQYF	TGTGCCAGCAGCGAGGGTATAGCGGGAGGCGTAAGCTACGAGCAGTACTTC
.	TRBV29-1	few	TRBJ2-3	CSVVASTDTQYF	TGCAGCGTTGTGGCCAGCACAGATACGCAGTATTTT
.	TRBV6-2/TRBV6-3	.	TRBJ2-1	CASSYKEVNEQFF	TGTGCCAGCAGTTACAAGGAGGTCAATGAGCAGTTCTTC
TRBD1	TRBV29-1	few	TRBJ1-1	CSVEEIQGGTEAFF	TGCAGCGTTGAAGAGATACAGGGGGGCACTGAAGCTTTCTTT
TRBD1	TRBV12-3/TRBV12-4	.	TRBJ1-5	CASSLGQGINQPQHF	TGTGCCAGCAGCCTAGGACAGGGCATCAATCAGCCCCAGCATTTT
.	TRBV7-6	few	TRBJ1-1	CASSFSPGTEAFF	TGTGCCAGCAGCTTTTCTCCCGGCACTGAAGCTTTCTTT
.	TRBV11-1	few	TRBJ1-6	CASSLGTPSPLHF	TGTGCCAGCAGCTTGGGAACCCCTTCACCCCTCCACTTT
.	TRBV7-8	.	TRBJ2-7	CASSPGTRRYEQYF	TGTGCCAGCAGTCCTGGGACACGACGGTACGAGCAGTACTTC
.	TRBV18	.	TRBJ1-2	CASSSGRTYGYTF	TGTGCCAGCTCCTCGGGACGGACCTATGGCTACACCTTC
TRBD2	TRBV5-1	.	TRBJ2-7	CASSPTGTSGSVEQYF	TGCGCCAGCAGCCCCACCGGGACTAGCGGGAGCGTCGAGCAGTACTTC
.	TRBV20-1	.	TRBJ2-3	CSASFAGRDTQYF	TGCAGTGCTAGTTTTGCGGGAAGAGATACGCAGTATTTT
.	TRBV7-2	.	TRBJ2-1	CASSPTIYEQFF	TGTGCCAGCAGCCCGACGATCTATGAGCAGTTCTTC
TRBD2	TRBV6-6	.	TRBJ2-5	CASSYGGERGETQYF	TGTGCCAGCAGTTATGGGGGGGAGCGCGGAGAGACCCAGTACTTC
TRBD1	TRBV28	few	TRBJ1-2	CASSLFQGAPGYTF	TGTGCCAGCAGTTTATTTCAGGGGGCGCCTGGCTACACCTTC
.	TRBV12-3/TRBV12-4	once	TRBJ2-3	CASKSFGASTDTQYF	TGTGCCAGCAAATCGTTCGGGGCTAGCACAGATACGCAGTATTTT
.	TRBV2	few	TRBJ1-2	CASSDRIYGYTF	TGTGCCAGCAGTGACAGGATCTATGGCTACACCTTC
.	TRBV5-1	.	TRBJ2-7	CASSLDSPSYEQYF	TGCGCCAGCAGCTTGGATAGCCCTTCCTACGAGCAGTACTTC
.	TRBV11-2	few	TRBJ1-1	CASSLGTHSNTEAFF	TGTGCCAGCAGCCTGGGCACCCACAGTAACACTGAAGCTTTCTTT
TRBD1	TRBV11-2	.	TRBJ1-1	CASRTPGQYTEAFF	TGTGCCAGCAGAACCCCGGGACAGTACACTGAAGCTTTCTTT
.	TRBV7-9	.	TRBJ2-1	CASSLVPGYNEQFF	TGTGCCAGCAGCTTAGTTCCAGGCTACAATGAGCAGTTCTTC
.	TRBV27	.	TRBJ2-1	CASSIDGGSSYNEQFF	TGTGCCAGCAGCATCGATGGGGGGAGCTCCTACAATGAGCAGTTCTTC